This record concerns one T cell receptor (beta chain) sequence. As originally analysed: Reference gene primer amplification gave nucleated cell count estimates. Profiling relied on immunoSEQ multiplex PCR, and the TCRdb table lists in-frame clones only, not all of them. V, J and clone size were drawn from that table, and D and trimming were deduced from the DNA. The table shows hundreds of thousands of clones, with around 86% occurring only once. The CDR3 spans 17 residues. With 2 bases removed from V and 3 bases from J, the gap between germline ends came to 18 bases. Germline V gives CDR1 MNHEY, CDR2 SMNVEV (reference sequence). The sample comes from a study of blood T cell repertoires in COVID-19. Study summary: Sample material is recorded as cDNA or gDNA derived from T cells, B-cell-depleted T cells, or PBMCs.

This TCR was recovered from a man between 60 and 75 years old who had recovered from COVID-19. The sequenced sample consisted of PBMCs or T cells enriched from blood (not recorded which). The chain recombines TRBV27 with TRBJ2-3; D remains ambiguous. DNA of the CDR3: TGTGCCAGCAGTTTAATGGCCGGAGTCATGAGAACAGATACGCAGTATTTT. It yields the protein CASSLMAGVMRTDTQYF.